The 15 T cell receptor beta chains reported below all come from one sample, sequenced in a study of shared clonotypes between healthy human individuals (dated by TCRdb to the early 2020s). The library was generated by the immunoSEQ multiplex PCR assay. TCRdb stores this immuneACCESS table with in-frame sequences only. Part of the clones is absent; in the studies checked, under half of the shortfall reflects unresolved V genes, and no reason is known for the rest. The sample table contains more than 400,000 clones; only one count was recorded for 70% to 85% of them. Around 12% of the sample rests with the top ten. Sequenced sample: PBMCs. These receptors all come from a woman aged 40 to 50 in good health. Some clones in this sample may be carry-over from other donors' samples.

V and J are TRBV4-1 and TRBJ1-1; 8 bases line up with TRBD1. The CDR3 is 14 residues long. Germline loops: CDR1 MGHRA, CDR2 YSYEKL. J gave up 5 bases and V 4 bases, and 6 bases lay outside the gene matches. The CDR3 DNA follows: TGCGCCAGCAGCCTAGGACAGGGAGGGACTGAAGCTTTCTTT. Its translation is CASSLGQGGTEAFF.

This clone has only one observation. The chain couples TRBV2 to TRBJ1-1; tentatively, D is TRBD1 (6 bases). CDR3 size: 14 residues. Deletions cut 5 bases from V and 7 bases from J, with 17 bases between. The germline CDR1 and CDR2 sequences are SNHLY and FYNNEI. The DNA for the CDR3 is TGTGCCAGCAGTCCAAACGGTCGGGGGCTTGAAGCTTTCTTT. It yields the protein CASSPNGRGLEAFF.

The chain uses TRBV28 and TRBJ1-3; no clear D gene. This CDR3 has 14 amino acids. The V end was cut by 8 bases, the J end by 3 bases, with 14 bases between. CDR1 is MDHEN, CDR2 SYDVKM, per germline. The CDR3: CASWEGAGGNTIYF. The CDR3, as DNA: TGTGCCAGCTGGGAAGGCGCAGGTGGAAACACCATATATTTT.

In this sample, this clone turned up once. The CDR3: CASSYGLAGNTGELFF. The CDR3 DNA is TGTGCCAGCAGTTATGGGCTAGCGGGGAACACCGGGGAGCTGTTTTTT. This rearrangement joins TRBV6-6 to TRBJ2-2, with 8 nucleotides matching TRBD2. CDR3 size: 16 residues. CDR1 and CDR2 from the germline V gene are MNHNY and SVGAGI (reference sequence). J gave up 1 base and V 3 bases, and 4 bases lay outside the gene matches.

This chain links TRBV9 with TRBJ2-3; 8 bases map to TRBD2. In germline, CDR1 is SGDLS, CDR2 YYNGEE. V shed 4 bases and J 4 bases; nucleotides not matched to a gene: 8. This CDR3 region has 15 residues. In DNA form, the CDR3 reads TGTGCCAGCAGCCCATATAGCGGGAACGCAGATACGCAGTATTTT. Its protein is CASSPYSGNADTQYF. The full variable domain, rest sourced from reference TRBV9 and TRBJ2-3, is DSGVTQTPKHLITATGQRVTLRCSPRSGDLSVYWYQQSLDQGLQFLIQYYNGEERAKGNILERFSAQQFPDLHSELNLSSLELGDSALYFCASSPYSGNADTQYFGPGTRLTVL.

The chain is built from TRBV4-3 and TRBJ2-1; 9 bases are shared with TRBD2. Germline loops: CDR1 LGHNA, CDR2 YSLEER. This CDR3 is 15 amino acids long. V was pared by 5 bases and J by 5 bases, with 7 bases of the junction left unmatched. Here the CDR3 reads CASSEGTSLHNEQFF. The DNA for the CDR3 is TGCGCCAGCAGCGAAGGGACTAGCCTCCACAATGAGCAGTTCTTC.

This clone was seen only once. Other DNA sequences of this sample code for an identical CDR3. The chain combines TRBV6-1 with TRBJ2-7, with 9 bases matching TRBD2. V lost 3 bases, J lost 4 bases, and 4 bases stayed unmatched. This CDR3 is built from 14 residues. The V gene's germline CDR1 is MNHNS and CDR2 SASEGT. Written as DNA, the CDR3 is TGTGCCAGCAGTGAGCTAGCGGGAAAATACGAGCAGTACTTC. This gives the protein CASSELAGKYEQYF.

The genes are TRBV19 and TRBJ1-4, with D uncertain. The CDR3 has 15 amino acids. Germline CDR1 LNHDA, CDR2 SQIVND (reference sequence). V lost 6 bases, J lost 3 bases, and 14 bases lay in between. The CDR3 nucleotides are TGTGCCAGTAGATGGATGGACCGCTCTAATGAAAAACTGTTTTTT. Translating gives CASRWMDRSNEKLFF.

Turning to this clone: A far larger clone differs by one base, so this is likely a read error. This chain uses TRBV29-1 with TRBJ1-1, with TRBD1 as a possible D gene (5 bases). The CDR3 extends over 14 amino acids. The germline V and J ends were trimmed by 6 bases and 3 bases, with 17 bases remaining between them. Germline CDR1 SQVTM, CDR2 ANQGSEA. CDR3 residues: CSVLGRGSDTEAFF. CDR3 coding DNA: TGCAGCGTCCTCGGGCGGGGGTCGGACACTGAAGCTTTCTTT.

This chain uses TRBV5-4 with TRBJ2-1; tentative D call: TRBD1 (5 bases). The germline gives CDR1 SGHNT, CDR2 YYREEE (reference sequence). CDR3 length: 13 amino acids. The V and J ends lost 0 bases and 5 bases respectively, with 6 bases between them. The CDR3 here is CASSLGQHNEQFF. The CDR3, as DNA: TGTGCCAGCAGCTTGGGACAGCACAATGAGCAGTTCTTC.

The chain joins TRBV13 to TRBJ1-4, with 7 bases that match TRBD1. V lost 5 bases and J lost 0; bases outside the gene matches: 6. CDR3 length: 16 amino acids. Looked up from germline, CDR1 is PRHDT and CDR2 is FYEKMQ (reference sequence). The CDR3 nucleotides read TGTGCCAGCAGCCCGGACAGGACCGCAACTAATGAAAAACTGTTTTTT. Translating gives CASSPDRTATNEKLFF.

This clone was seen only once. The gene calls are TRBV11-3 and TRBJ2-5; weak D call: TRBD1 (5 bases). V lost 1 base to trimming and J lost 2 bases, with 11 bases between them. This CDR3 is 15 amino acids long. Per germline, CDR1 SGHNT and CDR2 YENEEA. The CDR3 sequence is CASSLGGATQETQYF. CDR3 sequence (DNA): TGTGCCAGCAGCTTAGGGGGCGCGACTCAAGAGACCCAGTACTTC.

Points on this clone: This likely came from a read error, as a far larger clone is one base away. Within the sample, other DNA sequences also encode this same CDR3. CDR3 loop: CASSLTGTAYTEAFF. As DNA, the CDR3 is TGTGCCAGCAGTTTAACCGGGACGGCATACACTGAAGCTTTCTTT. The chain has TRBV27 and TRBJ1-1, with TRBD1 as a possible D gene (5 bases). Germline assignment: CDR1 MNHEY and CDR2 SMNVEV (reference sequence). V shed 2 bases and J shed 3 bases, with 13 bases lying between them. The CDR3 sequence is 15 residues long.

The genes are TRBV11-1 and TRBJ2-7; 7 bases agree with TRBD2. Germline loops: CDR1 SGHAT, CDR2 FQDESV (reference sequence). Trimming removed 5 bases from V and 4 bases from J; junction bases left unmatched: 11. This CDR3 is built from 15 residues. CDR3 DNA sequence: TGTGCCAGCAGCCCCTGGGCGGGAGAGGGTTACGAGCAGTACTTC. As protein: CASSPWAGEGYEQYF.

At least ten counts were recorded for this clone. The chain uses TRBV2 and TRBJ1-2, with TRBD1 as a possible D gene (6 bases). This CDR3 comprises 15 residues. V was pared by 6 bases and J by 5 bases, with 19 bases between. The germline gives CDR1 SNHLY, CDR2 FYNNEI. CDR3 nucleotide sequence: TGTGCCAGCAGCCTAAACAGGGAATCCACTTATGGCTACACCTTC. Its protein product is CASSLNRESTYGYTF.